Shown below are 27 T cell receptor beta chains from a single sample sequenced in a study of T-cell reconstitution after alpha-beta-depleted transplantation in children. Preparation of the TCRbeta library used unique molecular identifiers. TCRdb processed the PCR reads anew with MiXCR; each CDR3 protein has one entry. Seen here are roughly 570,000 distinct CDR3 sequences, 20% to 30% observed once, and the top ten hold around 36%. This sample comprised PBMCs, obtained before TCRalphabeta/CD19-depleted stem cell transplant. These receptors were taken from a boy younger than two with Wiskott-Aldrich syndrome, due to receive a stem cell transplant.

V and J are TRBV10-3 and TRBJ2-1; TRBD1 matches 9 bases. The CDR3 has 16 amino acids. The germline gives CDR1 ENHRY, CDR2 SYGVKD. J lost 2 bases, V lost 3 bases, and 5 bases had no gene match. CDR3 bases: TGTGCCATCAGTGACGTGGACAGGGGCCCCTACAATGAGCAGTTCTTC. This codes for CAISDVDRGPYNEQFF.

The rearrangement links TRBV3-1 to TRBJ2-2; 7 positions match TRBD2. The V and J ends lost 4 bases and 2 bases, in that order; junction bases with no gene match: 13. Germline-derived CDR1 and CDR2 are LGHDT and YNNKEL (reference sequence). This CDR3 has 18 amino acids. DNA for the CDR3: TGTGCCAGCAGCCTTCTCGGGGGAGCGGGAATAAACACCGGGGAGCTGTTTTTT. Translated, it gives CASSLLGGAGINTGELFF.

The sample holds a few counts of this clonotype. V is TRBV6-5 and J is TRBJ1-5, with TRBD1 as a possible D gene (5 bases). The CDR3 length is 13 residues. CDR1 MNHEY and CDR2 SVGAGI come from the germline V gene. The germline V and J ends were trimmed by 6 bases and 3 bases, with 9 bases remaining between them. CDR3 amino acids: CASSRGNNQPQHF. In nucleotides, the CDR3 is TGTGCCAGCAGCCGGGGGAACAATCAGCCCCAGCATTTT.

This clonotype was found many times. The chain is built from TRBV5-1 and TRBJ2-3, with D tentatively TRBD1 (5 bases). Germline CDR1 is SGHRS and CDR2 is YFSETQ. The CDR3 is made up of 14 amino acids. Deletions cut 0 bases from V and 2 bases from J, with 7 bases between. As DNA, the CDR3 is TGCGCCAGCAGCTTGGGACAGCTCACAGATACGCAGTATTTT. This encodes CASSLGQLTDTQYF.

This clonotype appeared a few times. The J gene is TRBJ2-1, the V gene TRBV28; 7 bases are a match to TRBD2. The junction had 11 bases not matched to a gene; V was cut back by 10 bases and J by 8 bases. CDR1 is MDHEN, CDR2 SYDVKM, per germline. The CDR3 sequence is 13 residues long. The CDR3 nucleotides are TGTGCCATTCGCGCGGGAGAGGTCGATGAGCAGTTCTTC. Protein product: CAIRAGEVDEQFF.

This clonotype was observed a few times. The genes are TRBV27 and TRBJ2-7, with a possible D match to TRBD1 (6 bases). Germline CDR1 and CDR2: MNHEY and SMNVEV (reference sequence). The CDR3 totals 14 residues. Deletions cut 4 bases from V and 2 bases from J, with 12 bases between. CDR3 sequence (DNA): TGTGCCAGCAGTTCATCAGGGGTTCCCTACGAGCAGTACTTC. It is translated as CASSSSGVPYEQYF.

This sequence joins TRBV4-1 and TRBJ1-5, with TRBD1 identical over 7 bases. The V gene end was trimmed by 0 bases and the J gene end by 4 bases; junction bases not matched to a gene: 6. Per the germline V gene, CDR1 is MGHRA and CDR2 is YSYEKL. This CDR3 region has 16 residues. The CDR3 loop reads CASSQDPGQANQPQHF. CDR3 nucleotides: TGCGCCAGCAGCCAAGATCCCGGACAGGCTAATCAGCCCCAGCATTTT.

The chain uses TRBV5-1 and TRBJ2-2, with 9 positions matching TRBD2. The CDR3 runs 15 residues. Germline lookup yields CDR1 SGHRS and CDR2 YFSETQ. V dropped 6 bases and J dropped 5; count of bases not matched to a gene: 8. The DNA of the CDR3 is TGCGCCAGCATGACAGCGGGAGGATTGACCGGGGAGCTGTTTTTT. It specifies CASMTAGGLTGELFF.

The V gene is TRBV29-1, the J gene TRBJ2-1; D remains ambiguous. The CDR3 loop spans 14 amino acids. Trimming took off 4 bases at V and 4 bases at J, with 14 bases between the two ends. Germline V CDR1 and CDR2: SQVTM, ANQGSEA. CDR3 amino acids: CSVGSGQTYNEQFF. The DNA for the CDR3 is TGCAGCGTTGGGTCAGGTCAGACTTACAATGAGCAGTTCTTC.

The V and J genes are TRBV5-6 and TRBJ2-1; perhaps TRBD2 as D (6 bases). From germline, CDR1 is SGHDT and CDR2 YYEEEE. Deletions cut 1 base from V and 13 bases from J, with 15 bases between. The CDR3 sequence is 13 residues long. The CDR3 DNA reads as TGTGCCAGCAGCTTGTTCGGACTACACGGACAGTTCTTC. This translates into CASSLFGLHGQFF.

This clonotype was seen just once. The junction departs from germline at one end; a sequencing error may be responsible. The rearrangement links TRBV5-6 to TRBJ2-2; a weak D match, TRBD2 (6 bases). Germline V lookup: CDR1 SGHDT, CDR2 YYEEEE. CDR3 size: 16 residues. Written as DNA, the CDR3 is TGTGCCAGCAGCTTGGTGGACGGGAGAAGGACCGAGGAGCTGTTTTTT. Translated: CASSLVDGRRTEELFF.

The chain couples TRBV5-1 to TRBJ2-7, with 9 bases aligning to TRBD2. This CDR3 comprises 17 residues. Germline V gene lookup returns CDR1 SGHRS and CDR2 YFSETQ. V shed 1 base, J shed 2 bases, and the junction held 10 bases outside the gene matches. This CDR3 reads CASSLPGGRGRAYEQYF. CDR3 DNA sequence: TGCGCCAGCAGCTTGCCCGGGGGGCGCGGGAGGGCCTACGAGCAGTACTTC.

The chain uses TRBV28 and TRBJ2-1; D is ambiguous. This CDR3 has 16 residues. Trimming cost V 5 bases and J 4 bases, with 18 bases left between them. Germline V gene lookup returns CDR1 MDHEN and CDR2 SYDVKM. The CDR3 DNA reads as TGTGCCAGCAGTGCGGCCGGCTATAGTAGTTACAATGAGCAGTTCTTC. Translation: CASSAAGYSSYNEQFF.

This clonotype was detected a few times. This rearrangement joins TRBV15 to TRBJ2-2, with D tentatively TRBD1 (5 bases). This CDR3 spans 14 amino acids. Germline CDR1 reads LNHNV; CDR2 reads YYDKDF (reference sequence). Trimming took off 1 base at V and 3 bases at J, with 6 bases between the two ends. The CDR3 region has the DNA TGTGCCACCAGCAGAGCCAGGGACACCGGGGAGCTGTTTTTT. This translates into CATSRARDTGELFF.

This clonotype was recorded a few times. The chain is built from TRBV24-1 and TRBJ2-7; 7 bases line up with TRBD2. Germline V gives CDR1 KGHDR, CDR2 SFDVKD. The junction had 3 bases not matched to a gene; V was cut back by 3 bases and J by 2 bases. This CDR3 has 14 amino acids. The CDR3 DNA reads as TGTGCCACCAGTGATCTCGGGGGGACCTACGAGCAGTACTTC. Amino acids: CATSDLGGTYEQYF.

The CDR3 DNA sequence: TGTGCCAGCAGTTTATTTTATACTTCCTACGAGCAGTACTTC. Amino acid sequence: CASSLFYTSYEQYF. V usage is TRBV27 and J usage is TRBJ2-7; D is uncertain. This CDR3 contains 14 residues. Trimming shortened V by 1 base and J by 1 base, and 8 bases separated the two germline ends. In germline, CDR1 is MNHEY, CDR2 SMNVEV (reference sequence).

The CDR3 sequence: CASSFWTGGSPLHF. CDR3 in DNA: TGTGCCAGCAGCTTTTGGACAGGGGGTTCACCCCTCCACTTT. This rearrangement joins TRBV7-2 to TRBJ1-6, with 10 bases aligning to TRBD1. In germline, CDR1 is SGHTA, CDR2 FQGNSA. V lost 3 bases and J lost 9; bases outside the gene matches: 2. The CDR3 spans 14 residues.

This clonotype has only a few counts. The J gene is TRBJ2-1, the V gene TRBV6-1, with TRBD2 matching 10 bases. The CDR3 has 16 amino acids. V lost 7 bases to trimming and J lost 8 bases; unmatched junction nucleotides: 14. Germline values: CDR1 MNHNS, CDR2 SASEGT. CDR3 sequence (DNA): TGTGCCAGCACCCCTAGGGGAGCGGGAGGGACCCATGAGCAGTTCTTC. Its translation: CASTPRGAGGTHEQFF.

The rearrangement links TRBV10-3 to TRBJ2-2; D possibly corresponds to TRBD1 (5 bases). CDR3 length: 16 amino acids. V lost 5 bases and J 2 bases, leaving 15 bases between the germline ends. Germline V gene lookup returns CDR1 ENHRY and CDR2 SYGVKD. CDR3 amino acids: CAISQTSTENTGELFF. The DNA for the CDR3 is TGTGCCATCAGTCAAACCTCGACAGAAAACACCGGGGAGCTGTTTTTT.

This sequence joins TRBV10-3 and TRBJ2-5, with a possible D match to TRBD2 (6 bases). The CDR3 length is 14 residues. Germline CDR1 and CDR2: ENHRY and SYGVKD. V was clipped by 8 bases and J by 5 bases, with 18 bases between them. The CDR3 reads CAIRISGRYETQYF. The CDR3 nucleotides are TGTGCCATCCGAATTAGCGGAAGGTACGAGACCCAGTACTTC.

This chain links TRBV7-2 with TRBJ2-4; D might be TRBD1 (5 bases). V was shortened by 4 bases and J by 7 bases, with 14 bases between the two germline ends. This CDR3 contains 14 residues. Germline V gene sequence: CDR1 SGHTA, CDR2 FQGNSA. The CDR3 DNA is TGTGCCAGCAGCTCTAGGGGATTGGGGAACATTCAGTACTTC. Translating it yields CASSSRGLGNIQYF.

This clonotype was picked up a small number of times. The V and J genes are TRBV10-3 and TRBJ2-2; D gene ambiguous. Germline CDR1 and CDR2: ENHRY and SYGVKD. CDR3 length: 12 amino acids. Trimming left V 3 bases short and J 6 bases short, with 5 bases between. Here the CDR3 reads CAISDGAGELFF. CDR3 coding DNA: TGTGCCATCAGTGATGGGGCCGGGGAGCTGTTTTTT.

The V call is TRBV12-3 or TRBV12-4, the J call TRBJ2-3; TRBD2 might be the D (6 bases). The CDR3 is 12 amino acids. V lost 5 bases and J lost 10, with 13 bases in between. CDR3 sequence (DNA): TGTGCCAGCAGTCCGCCTAGGAGGGCGCAGTATTTT. Amino acid sequence: CASSPPRRAQYF.

This clonotype was recorded many times. The gene calls are TRBV20-1 and TRBJ2-5, with D hard to call. The CDR3 runs to 11 residues. Germline V CDR1 and CDR2: DFQATT, SNEGSKA (reference sequence). V gave up 3 bases and J gave up 5 bases, with 7 bases separating them. The CDR3 DNA reads TGCAGTGCTAGTGGTGGGGAGACCCAGTACTTC. It translates to CSASGGETQYF.

The chain employs TRBV5-1 and TRBJ2-1, with D perhaps being TRBD1 or TRBD2 (6 bases each). The CDR3 extends over 14 amino acids. Trimming removed 4 bases from V and 8 bases from J, with 16 bases in between. Per the germline V gene, CDR1 is SGHRS and CDR2 is YFSETQ. CDR3 nucleotide sequence: TGCGCCAGCAGCCCTCTAGCCGGGGGCGATGAGCAGTTCTTC. Amino acids: CASSPLAGGDEQFF.

This clonotype was seen more than once but under ten times. The V and J genes are TRBV12-5 and TRBJ1-2; TRBD1 might be the D (6 bases). Germline CDR1 LGHNT, CDR2 FRNRAP. The length of the CDR3 is 14 residues. Trimming took 7 bases from V and 0 from J, leaving 12 bases between them. In nucleotides, the CDR3 is TGTGCTAGTGTCCCGACAGGAGCTAACTATGGCTACACCTTC. It yields the protein CASVPTGANYGYTF. Together with reference TRBV12-5 and TRBJ1-2, the CDR3 gives the full variable domain: DARVTQTPRHKVTEMGQEVTMRCQPILGHNTVFWYRQTMMQGLELLAYFRNRAPLDDSGMPKDRFSAEMPDATLATLKIQPSEPRDSAVYFCASVPTGANYGYTFGSGTRLTVV.

The CDR3 is CASSLEAGTRETQYF. The CDR3 DNA is TGTGCCAGCAGCTTAGAGGCCGGGACAAGGGAGACCCAGTACTTC. The V and J genes are TRBV7-6 and TRBJ2-5; a weak D match, TRBD1 (6 bases). Germline values: CDR1 SGHVS, CDR2 FNYEAQ. The CDR3 has 15 amino acids. V gave up 1 base and J gave up 5 bases, with 14 bases separating them.